Listed below are T cell receptor beta chains from one sample, sequenced in a study of T cell repertoires in cytomegalovirus infection. TCRdb re-analysed the reads in MiXCR, keeping a single row per CDR3 protein. The sample shows 200,000 to 250,000 distinct CDR3 sequences, roughly 22% of them seen only once. The sequenced sample was CD8+ T cells from PBMCs. The receptors originated from a human donor in good health (CMV status not recorded). Some clones in this sample may be carry-over from other donors' samples. Both conserved end residues are part of each CDR3. Fields, in order: CDR3 DNA, CDR3 protein, clone size, D gene, V gene, J gene. A D gene is named only where the DNA matches it firmly. Some rows have no size entry. The others give once, few or many, or a class for an expanded clone.

CDR3nt: TGTGCCAGCAGCGATATGGTGGGCCAGGACACTGAAGCTTTCTTT
CDR3aa: CASSDMVGQDTEAFF
abundance: .
d_gene: .
v_gene: TRBV27
j_gene: TRBJ1-1

CDR3nt: TGTGCCAGCAGTTGGGGAAGCCATGAAAAACTGTTTTTT
CDR3aa: CASSWGSHEKLFF
abundance: .
d_gene: .
v_gene: TRBV27
j_gene: TRBJ1-4

CDR3nt: TGCAGTGCTAGAGGGGGCTTCTCCTACGAGCAGTACTTC
CDR3aa: CSARGGFSYEQYF
abundance: few
d_gene: .
v_gene: TRBV20-1
j_gene: TRBJ2-7

CDR3nt: TGTGCCAGCACGGACCCTGGGGGGACAGATACGCAGTATTTT
CDR3aa: CASTDPGGTDTQYF
abundance: .
d_gene: .
v_gene: TRBV2
j_gene: TRBJ2-3

CDR3nt: TGTGCCAGCAGTTTCCCCCCAGGGGCAGAATACACCAATCAGCCCCAGCATTTT
CDR3aa: CASSFPPGAEYTNQPQHF
abundance: few
d_gene: .
v_gene: TRBV28
j_gene: TRBJ1-5

CDR3nt: TGTGCCAGCAGCCATGGACAGTTCCTCGGCACTGAAGCTTTCTTT
CDR3aa: CASSHGQFLGTEAFF
abundance: .
d_gene: .
v_gene: TRBV14
j_gene: TRBJ1-1

CDR3nt: TGTGCCAGCACCTGGAAGTACGCCGGGGAGCTGTTTTTT
CDR3aa: CASTWKYAGELFF
abundance: .
d_gene: .
v_gene: TRBV7-2
j_gene: TRBJ2-2

CDR3nt: TGTGCCAGCAGCTTAGGTGCTGCGGGGGGGCACAATGAGCAGTTCTTC
CDR3aa: CASSLGAAGGHNEQFF
abundance: few
d_gene: TRBD2
v_gene: TRBV7-6
j_gene: TRBJ2-1

CDR3nt: TGCAGTGCTAGGTCTCGGGACGGGGGCAGCTCCTACAATGAGCAGTTCTTC
CDR3aa: CSARSRDGGSSYNEQFF
abundance: few
d_gene: .
v_gene: TRBV20-1
j_gene: TRBJ2-1

CDR3nt: TGTGCCAGCAGTCGACAGGAGGCCCAAGAGACCCAGTACTTC
CDR3aa: CASSRQEAQETQYF
abundance: .
d_gene: .
v_gene: TRBV27
j_gene: TRBJ2-5

CDR3nt: TGTGCCAGCAGACCTAAGGCTACAGGGGCTAACTATGGCTACACCTTC
CDR3aa: CASRPKATGANYGYTF
abundance: few
d_gene: TRBD1
v_gene: TRBV6-5
j_gene: TRBJ1-2

CDR3nt: TGTGCCAGCAGCTTAGTCGGGGGGCTGAACACAGATACGCAGTATTTT
CDR3aa: CASSLVGGLNTDTQYF
abundance: .
d_gene: .
v_gene: TRBV7-6
j_gene: TRBJ2-3

CDR3nt: TGTGCCAGCAGCGTAGACGTCGGGGGGGCCTACAATGAGCAGTTCTTC
CDR3aa: CASSVDVGGAYNEQFF
abundance: .
d_gene: TRBD2
v_gene: TRBV9
j_gene: TRBJ2-1

CDR3nt: TGTGCCACCAGCAGATCGGGACAGGGGGCGCTTTCTGGGGCCAACGTCCTGACTTTC
CDR3aa: CATSRSGQGALSGANVLTF
abundance: .
d_gene: TRBD1
v_gene: TRBV15
j_gene: TRBJ2-6

CDR3nt: TGTGCCAGCAGCTTGTTACAGGCCAGGGGTCAGCCCCAGCATTTT
CDR3aa: CASSLLQARGQPQHF
abundance: .
d_gene: .
v_gene: TRBV5-5
j_gene: TRBJ1-5

CDR3nt: TGCAGCGTTGAAGTTAGGAGTCAGCCCCAGCATTTT
CDR3aa: CSVEVRSQPQHF
abundance: few
d_gene: .
v_gene: TRBV29-1
j_gene: TRBJ1-5

CDR3nt: TGTGCCAGCAGCGTAGGGGTTGTGAGGGTCCACCAAGAGACCCAGTACTTC
CDR3aa: CASSVGVVRVHQETQYF
abundance: .
d_gene: .
v_gene: TRBV9
j_gene: TRBJ2-5

CDR3nt: TGCAGCGCAGTCCCCGGGACAGATAACTATGGCTACACCTTC
CDR3aa: CSAVPGTDNYGYTF
abundance: .
d_gene: TRBD1
v_gene: TRBV29-1
j_gene: TRBJ1-2

CDR3nt: TGCAGTGCGAACTCTGACTTGTACAATGAGCAGTTCTTC
CDR3aa: CSANSDLYNEQFF
abundance: few
d_gene: .
v_gene: TRBV20-1
j_gene: TRBJ2-1

CDR3nt: TGTGCCAGCAGCACTTGGGACAGAAGCATAGATACGCAGTATTTT
CDR3aa: CASSTWDRSIDTQYF
abundance: .
d_gene: TRBD1
v_gene: TRBV7-6
j_gene: TRBJ2-3

CDR3nt: TGTGCCAGCAGCGTTGGGACCGGAGGACAGCCCCAGCATTTT
CDR3aa: CASSVGTGGQPQHF
abundance: many
d_gene: .
v_gene: TRBV9
j_gene: TRBJ1-5

CDR3nt: TGTGCCAGCAGTTACTCAGGGACTAGCATATGGGACTTC
CDR3aa: CASSYSGTSIWDF
abundance: many
d_gene: TRBD2
v_gene: TRBV6-5
j_gene: TRBJ2-1

CDR3nt: TGTGCCAGCAGAGAAGAGATACTCTCCTACGAGCAGTACTTC
CDR3aa: CASREEILSYEQYF
abundance: many
d_gene: .
v_gene: TRBV7-6
j_gene: TRBJ2-7

CDR3nt: TGTGCCAGCAGTTTCCTCGGGACAGGAGGATACGAGCAGTACTTC
CDR3aa: CASSFLGTGGYEQYF
abundance: .
d_gene: TRBD1
v_gene: TRBV28
j_gene: TRBJ2-7

CDR3nt: TGCAGTTCTAAAACAGGGAGGGGGGACACTGAAGCTTTCTTT
CDR3aa: CSSKTGRGDTEAFF
abundance: .
d_gene: .
v_gene: TRBV20-1
j_gene: TRBJ1-1

CDR3nt: TGTGCCAGCAGCGTCACCGGGACAGGGGGCTTTAAGAACACTGAAGCTTTCTTT
CDR3aa: CASSVTGTGGFKNTEAFF
abundance: .
d_gene: TRBD1
v_gene: TRBV13
j_gene: TRBJ1-1

CDR3nt: TGTGCCAGTAGTATAGACGGCAGGGCTCCCGTGGAGCAGTACTTC
CDR3aa: CASSIDGRAPVEQYF
abundance: .
d_gene: .
v_gene: TRBV19
j_gene: TRBJ2-7

CDR3nt: TGTGCCAGCAGCGACAGATATAGCAATCAGCCCCAGCATTTT
CDR3aa: CASSDRYSNQPQHF
abundance: .
d_gene: .
v_gene: TRBV2
j_gene: TRBJ1-5

CDR3nt: TGCAGCGTTCGAGGGGGACATGGGAACAATGAGCAGTTCTTC
CDR3aa: CSVRGGHGNNEQFF
abundance: .
d_gene: .
v_gene: TRBV29-1
j_gene: TRBJ2-1

CDR3nt: TGTGCCACCAGTCCCGCACCAGGGACTAACCTTTACAATGAGCAGTTCTTC
CDR3aa: CATSPAPGTNLYNEQFF
abundance: .
d_gene: TRBD2
v_gene: TRBV24-1
j_gene: TRBJ2-1

CDR3nt: TGTGCCAGCAGCTTGGCCGGGGACGCTGAAGCTTTCTTT
CDR3aa: CASSLAGDAEAFF
abundance: .
d_gene: .
v_gene: TRBV5-4
j_gene: TRBJ1-1

CDR3nt: TGTGCCAGCAGCTTGGACGGAGGGTTCCTTGGCTACACCTTC
CDR3aa: CASSLDGGFLGYTF
abundance: few
d_gene: .
v_gene: TRBV5-4
j_gene: TRBJ1-2

CDR3nt: TGTGCCAGCAGCACACGGGTCAATGAGCAGTTCTTC
CDR3aa: CASSTRVNEQFF
abundance: .
d_gene: .
v_gene: TRBV11-2
j_gene: TRBJ2-1

CDR3nt: TGTGCCAGCAGCTTAGAGGGGACCTACAGTCAGCCCCAGCATTTT
CDR3aa: CASSLEGTYSQPQHF
abundance: once
d_gene: .
v_gene: TRBV7-2
j_gene: TRBJ1-5

CDR3nt: TGTGCCACCCAGGTGGGGGCCGGGGGCACTGAAGCTTTCTTT
CDR3aa: CATQVGAGGTEAFF
abundance: .
d_gene: .
v_gene: TRBV12-3/TRBV12-4
j_gene: TRBJ1-1

CDR3nt: TGTGCCAGCAGCCAAGGGGGCCGCGAGCAGTTCTTC
CDR3aa: CASSQGGREQFF
abundance: .
d_gene: .
v_gene: TRBV3-1
j_gene: TRBJ2-1

CDR3nt: TGCAGCGTTGTCGACAGGGGGCATCACAATGAGCAGTTCTTC
CDR3aa: CSVVDRGHHNEQFF
abundance: .
d_gene: TRBD1
v_gene: TRBV29-1
j_gene: TRBJ2-1